The next 8 T cell receptor beta chains were all read from a single sample in a study of blood T cell repertoires in COVID-19. Clones were read by immunoSEQ multiplex PCR, and TCRdb kept only the in-frame ones, dropping some. Of around 300,000 clones listed, 89% are singletons. Specimen: peripheral blood. These receptors all stem from a woman in her forties who had recovered from COVID-19.

The V and J genes are TRBV7-2 and TRBJ2-3; no reliable D call. V was pared by 4 bases and J by 6 bases, with 5 bases between. CDR1 is SGHTA, CDR2 FQGNSA, per germline. The CDR3 is 11 amino acids. Here the CDR3 reads CASSSRDTQYF. For the CDR3, the DNA is TGTGCCAGCAGCTCGAGGGATACGCAGTATTTT.

The rearrangement joins TRBV6-5 to TRBJ2-4, with 9 bases identical to TRBD1. Trimming removed 5 bases from V and 6 bases from J; junction bases left unmatched: 8. Germline CDR1 is MNHEY and CDR2 is SVGAGI. The CDR3 runs 15 residues. The chain's CDR3 is CASSMTGGGGNIQYF. The CDR3 bases are TGTGCCAGCAGTATGACAGGGGGAGGTGGAAACATTCAGTACTTC.

The genes are TRBV5-1 and TRBJ2-7, with 8 positions matching TRBD2. The CDR3 has 14 residues. Trimming cost V 4 bases and J 6 bases; bases outside gene matches: 9. The germline gives CDR1 SGHRS, CDR2 YFSETQ. As DNA, the CDR3 is TGCGCCAGCAGCACCGGGACTAGAGAAGGCGAGCAGTACTTC. This codes for CASSTGTREGEQYF.

The count of this clone is one. The chain links TRBV6-5 to TRBJ1-5; D unclear. Trimming left V 5 bases short and J 3 bases short, with 14 bases between. Per germline, CDR1 MNHEY and CDR2 SVGAGI. This CDR3 has 15 residues. The chain's CDR3 is CASSRRGPDNQPQHF. In DNA form, the CDR3 reads TGTGCCAGCAGTCGACGAGGGCCAGACAATCAGCCCCAGCATTTT.

This clone showed up just a few times. The chain combines TRBV7-2 with TRBJ2-7; maybe TRBD1 (5 bases). CDR1 is SGHTA and CDR2 is FQGNSA in the germline V gene. This CDR3 is built from 15 residues. The V gene lost 5 bases and the J gene lost 2 bases, with 16 bases spanning the gap. The CDR3 region is CASSIDTGWAYEQYF. CDR3 sequence (DNA): TGTGCCAGCAGCATAGACACAGGATGGGCCTACGAGCAGTACTTC.

The rearrangement links TRBV4-1 to TRBJ1-1, with D perhaps TRBD1 (6 bases). The V gene lost 7 bases and the J gene lost 8 bases, with 17 bases spanning the gap. This CDR3 spans 13 amino acids. CDR1 MGHRA and CDR2 YSYEKL come from the germline V gene. The CDR3 sequence: CASTSPGQLEAFF. The CDR3 DNA reads TGCGCCAGCACCTCCCCCGGACAGCTAGAAGCTTTCTTT.

V and J are TRBV6-1 and TRBJ1-5; D remains ambiguous. CDR1 MNHNS and CDR2 SASEGT come from the germline V gene. Trimming took off 0 bases at V and 5 bases at J, with 11 bases between the two ends. The CDR3 consists of 15 residues. The CDR3 bases are TGTGCCAGCAGTGAAGCCCACGGCAGGTATCAGCCCCAGCATTTT. This encodes CASSEAHGRYQPQHF.

This clone was detected once. The chain has TRBV27 and TRBJ2-7, with D possibly being TRBD1 (5 bases). This CDR3 is built from 11 residues. The germline gives CDR1 MNHEY, CDR2 SMNVEV (reference sequence). V lost 5 bases and J 9 bases, leaving 11 bases between the germline ends. As DNA, the CDR3 is TGTGCCAGCAGTCGAAGCGACAGGCAGTACTTC. Translating it yields CASSRSDRQYF.